A single sample is the source of the 25 T cell receptor beta chains below, sequenced in a study of human T cells and chemical hapten exposure. Indicated time point: patch test 2, 6 weeks after DPC sensitization. Indicated treatment: therapeutic diphenylcyclopropenone sensitization with weekly scalp DPC. MiXCR, run by TCRdb on the RACE reads, gives a single entry per CDR3 protein. This sample has about 82,000 distinct CDR3 sequences, with about 6.6% found just once. Sequencing used whole blood, obtained in connection with sensitization to the hapten diphenylcyclopropenone (DPC). All receptors come from a woman in her twenties or thirties with alopecia areata. Some clones in this sample may be carry-over from other donors' samples.

This clonotype showed up many times. The genes are TRBV2 and TRBJ2-5, with D unclear. Germline CDR1 is SNHLY and CDR2 is FYNNEI. V was shortened by 1 base and J by 11 bases, with 17 bases between the two germline ends. The CDR3 contains 14 residues. The CDR3 sequence is CASSEDVPGQAQYF. The CDR3 DNA is TGTGCCAGCAGTGAAGATGTACCGGGCCAAGCTCAGTACTTC.

The CDR3 region is CAISEKAERGVADTQYF. CDR3 sequence (DNA): TGTGCCATCAGTGAGAAGGCGGAGCGGGGGGTAGCAGATACGCAGTATTTT. The V and J genes are TRBV10-3 and TRBJ2-3, with 9 bases aligning to TRBD2. This CDR3 has 17 amino acids. The germline V gene encodes CDR1 ENHRY and CDR2 SYGVKD. Trimming took 2 bases from V and 4 from J; bases not matched to a gene: 10.

This clonotype was recorded at least ten times. The V gene is TRBV5-1, the J gene TRBJ1-2; D unclear. The CDR3 loop spans 13 amino acids. Trimming pared 0 bases from V and 6 bases from J, leaving 9 bases between. From germline, CDR1 is SGHRS and CDR2 YFSETQ. CDR3 in amino acids: CASSLVGENGYTF. The CDR3 DNA is TGCGCCAGCAGCTTGGTTGGGGAGAATGGCTACACCTTC.

At least ten counts were recorded for this clonotype. The chain carries TRBV12-3 or TRBV12-4 and TRBJ1-2; perhaps TRBD1 as D (5 bases). Between the trimmed V and J ends, which lost 5 bases and 5 bases, there was a span of 21 bases. The CDR3 loop spans 16 amino acids. The CDR3 DNA sequence: TGTGCCAGCAGTCCCTTGGGGCAGGAGGGGTTTTATGGCTACACCTTC. It specifies CASSPLGQEGFYGYTF.

This clonotype was seen ten or more times. The rearrangement joins TRBV29-1 to TRBJ1-5; D is unclear. The CDR3 is 12 residues long. V lost 4 bases to trimming and J lost 0 bases, with 4 bases between them. CDR1 is SQVTM, CDR2 ANQGSEA, per germline. The CDR3 spells CSVGGSNQPQHF. The CDR3 nucleotides are TGCAGCGTTGGGGGTAGCAATCAGCCCCAGCATTTT.

V is TRBV2 and J is TRBJ2-1; the match to TRBD2 covers 9 bases. Germline CDR1 and CDR2: SNHLY and FYNNEI. J lost 0 bases, V lost 7 bases, and 4 bases had no gene match. The CDR3 runs 15 residues. CDR3 coding DNA: TGTGCCAGCACCCTAGCGGGGCCCTCCTACAATGAGCAGTTCTTC. It yields the protein CASTLAGPSYNEQFF.

Only a few counts were recorded for this clonotype. The rearrangement joins TRBV20-1 to TRBJ1-5; 10 nucleotides line up with TRBD1. The CDR3 is 15 amino acids. After removal of 7 bases from V and 6 bases from J, the junction contained 12 bases not matched to a gene. From germline, CDR1 is DFQATT and CDR2 SNEGSKA (reference sequence). CDR3 sequence: CSVGRGQGRVQPQHF. The CDR3 DNA reads TGCAGTGTAGGTAGGGGACAGGGGAGGGTTCAGCCCCAGCATTTT.

This clonotype has a count of ten or more. The chain has TRBV12-3 or TRBV12-4 and TRBJ1-1; D uncertain. V was cut by 2 bases and J by 7 bases, with 11 bases left in between. The CDR3 is made up of 13 amino acids. The CDR3 spells CASSLPPWGEAFF. CDR3 sequence (DNA): TGTGCCAGCAGTTTACCCCCCTGGGGTGAAGCTTTCTTT.

This clonotype has ten or more counts. The chain links TRBV12-3 or TRBV12-4 to TRBJ2-7; D unclear. The CDR3 is made up of 12 amino acids. Trimming stripped 3 bases from V and 6 bases from J, with 9 bases between. This CDR3 reads CASSFSDVEQYF. Written as DNA, the CDR3 is TGTGCCAGCAGTTTCTCCGACGTCGAGCAGTACTTC.

The chain carries TRBV30 and TRBJ1-1; D unresolved. The V gene's germline CDR1 is GTSNPN and CDR2 SVGIG (reference sequence). There are 11 residues in the CDR3. The ends were cut back, 3 bases at V and 8 bases at J, with 10 bases in the middle. DNA of the CDR3: TGTGCCTGGAGCCGGATTGGGGAAGCTTTCTTT. It codes for CAWSRIGEAFF.

This clonotype appeared many times. The genes are TRBV2 and TRBJ1-2, with D possibly matching TRBD1 (6 bases). Trimming cost V 9 bases and J 10 bases, with 21 bases left between them. The CDR3 consists of 13 residues. Germline V lookup: CDR1 SNHLY, CDR2 FYNNEI. As DNA, the CDR3 is TGTGCCAGTATGCGATCGGACAGTATTCCCTACACCTTC. Amino acids: CASMRSDSIPYTF.

This clonotype was found many times. The genes are TRBV5-5 and TRBJ1-6; D gene uncertain. This CDR3 contains 16 residues. Trimming removed 3 bases at V and 3 bases at J, with 13 bases between. CDR1 is SGHKS, CDR2 YYEKEE, per germline (reference sequence). The DNA of the CDR3 is TGTGCCAGCAGCTCGGTGTTGGGCAGCTATAATTCACCCCTCCACTTT. Translation: CASSSVLGSYNSPLHF.

This rearrangement joins TRBV5-1 to TRBJ1-2, with TRBD1 as a possible D gene (6 bases). Trimming stripped 2 bases from V and 12 bases from J, with 23 bases between. The CDR3 has 15 amino acids. Germline V gene sequence: CDR1 SGHRS, CDR2 YFSETQ. The CDR3 bases are TGCGCCAGCAGCTTTGGGGGACAAGCTATGATGGGCGACACCTTC. This translates into CASSFGGQAMMGDTF.

This clonotype was seen a handful of times. The chain couples TRBV7-9 to TRBJ2-3, with 9 bases identical to TRBD2. Germline lookup yields CDR1 SEHNR and CDR2 FQNEAQ (reference sequence). V lost 2 bases, J lost 2 bases, and 5 bases stayed unmatched. The CDR3 has 16 residues. The CDR3 protein is CASSLTASGATDTQYF. The CDR3 DNA is TGTGCCAGCAGCTTAACTGCTAGCGGGGCCACAGATACGCAGTATTTT. Full variable domain (rest looked up from reference TRBV7-9 and TRBJ2-3): DTGVSQNPRHKITKRGQNVTFRCDPISEHNRLYWYRQTLGQGPEFLTYFQNEAQLEKSRLLSDRFSAERPKGSFSTLEIQRTEQGDSAMYLCASSLTASGATDTQYFGPGTRLTVL.

This clonotype was detected many times. The V and J genes are TRBV9 and TRBJ1-1; 12 bases fit TRBD1. The V gene end was trimmed by 4 bases and the J gene end by 3 bases; junction bases not matched to a gene: 7. CDR3 length equals 16 residues. Per the germline V gene, CDR1 is SGDLS and CDR2 is YYNGEE. The CDR3: CASSTGTGGAYTEAFF. In DNA form, the CDR3 reads TGTGCCAGCAGCACCGGGACAGGGGGCGCGTACACTGAAGCTTTCTTT.

The chain couples TRBV2 to TRBJ1-3; TRBD1 matches 9 bases. Trimming took 5 bases from V and 0 from J; bases not matched to a gene: 8. Germline V gene sequence: CDR1 SNHLY, CDR2 FYNNEI. There are 17 residues in the CDR3. DNA for the CDR3: TGTGCCAGCAGTCTCACAGGGGGCACCCTCTCTGGAAACACCATATATTTT. Protein: CASSLTGGTLSGNTIYF.

In this sample, this clonotype turned up many times. The rearrangement links TRBV12-3 or TRBV12-4 to TRBJ1-5, with D perhaps matching TRBD1 (5 bases). V lost 5 bases and J 4 bases, leaving 15 bases between the germline ends. The CDR3 is made up of 15 amino acids. As DNA, the CDR3 is TGTGCCAGCAGTCCTCCCGGGACCCATAATCAGCCCCAGCATTTT. Translating it yields CASSPPGTHNQPQHF.

The chain combines TRBV3-1 with TRBJ1-4, with D possibly matching TRBD1 (6 bases). CDR1 and CDR2 (germline): LGHDT, YNNKEL (reference sequence). The germline V and J ends were trimmed by 4 bases and 6 bases, with 18 bases remaining between them. CDR3 length: 16 residues. In DNA, the CDR3 is TGTGCCAGCAGCCCCCGAGAACGGGGGCTGCATGAAAAACTGTTTTTT. Its protein is CASSPRERGLHEKLFF. Full variable domain (remainder filled in from reference TRBV3-1 and TRBJ1-4): DTAVSQTPKYLVTQMGNDKSIKCEQNLGHDTMYWYKQDSKKFLKIMFSYNNKELIINETVPNRFSPKSPDKAHLNLHINSLELGDSAVYFCASSPRERGLHEKLFFGSGTQLSVL.

This clonotype was detected many times. The chain links TRBV5-1 to TRBJ2-3, with TRBD2 matching 9 bases. Losses at the gene ends were 5 bases for V and 3 bases for J; bases not matched to a gene: 10. CDR1 is SGHRS and CDR2 is YFSETQ in the germline V gene. This CDR3 contains 16 residues. In DNA, the CDR3 is TGCGCCAGCAGTTCCGGGCGGGGGGGCCGGACAGATACGCAGTATTTT. This translates into CASSSGRGGRTDTQYF. Complete variable domain (other parts from reference TRBV5-1 and TRBJ2-3): KAGVTQTPRYLIKTRGQQVTLSCSPISGHRSVSWYQQTPGQGLQFLFEYFSETQRNKGNFPGRFSGRQFSNSRSEMNVSTLELGDSALYLCASSSGRGGRTDTQYFGPGTRLTVL.

CDR3 in amino acids: CAWSGQGKGGTKNIQYF. CDR3 DNA sequence: TGTGCCTGGAGTGGGCAGGGAAAAGGGGGGACCAAAAACATTCAGTACTTC. This chain links TRBV30 with TRBJ2-4, with D perhaps TRBD1 or TRBD2 (6 bases each). This CDR3 is 17 amino acids long. Trimming stripped 1 base from V and 2 bases from J, with 18 bases between. Germline CDR1 GTSNPN, CDR2 SVGIG (reference sequence).

This clonotype was found many times. V gene TRBV7-9 combines with J gene TRBJ2-3; 8 bases map to TRBD2. This CDR3 is built from 15 residues. V dropped 4 bases and J dropped 6; count of bases not matched to a gene: 9. Germline V gives CDR1 SEHNR, CDR2 FQNEAQ (reference sequence). The CDR3 loop is CASSSTAGAWDTQYF. The DNA for the CDR3 is TGTGCCAGCAGCTCCACAGCGGGGGCCTGGGATACGCAGTATTTT. The full variable domain, with the rest looked up from reference TRBV7-9 and TRBJ2-3, is DTGVSQNPRHKITKRGQNVTFRCDPISEHNRLYWYRQTLGQGPEFLTYFQNEAQLEKSRLLSDRFSAERPKGSFSTLEIQRTEQGDSAMYLCASSSTAGAWDTQYFGPGTRLTVL.

This clonotype was counted ten times or more. The chain has TRBV7-2 and TRBJ2-3, with unresolved D. Germline values: CDR1 SGHTA, CDR2 FQGNSA. The CDR3 consists of 13 residues. The ends were cut back, 4 bases at V and 4 bases at J, with 9 bases in the middle. The CDR3 is CASSWPTADTQYF. DNA for the CDR3: TGTGCCAGCAGCTGGCCAACAGCAGATACGCAGTATTTT.

This clonotype has ten or more counts. The V call is TRBV24-1, the J call TRBJ2-2; D ambiguous. Per germline, CDR1 KGHDR and CDR2 SFDVKD. CDR3 size: 12 residues. Trimming shortened V by 6 bases and J by 1 base, and 2 bases separated the two germline ends. The CDR3 region has the DNA TGTGCCACCAGTAAGAACACCGGGGAGCTGTTTTTT. Amino acids: CATSKNTGELFF.

In its sample, this clonotype was seen many times. V is TRBV6-6 and J is TRBJ2-3; TRBD2 aligns across 12 bases. The V gene's germline CDR1 is MNHNY and CDR2 SVGAGI (reference sequence). V lost 5 bases to trimming and J lost 4 bases; unmatched junction nucleotides: 7. CDR3 length: 16 amino acids. The CDR3 bases are TGTGCCAGCAGTCAACTAGCGGGGGGCACTCCAGATACGCAGTATTTT. Translating gives CASSQLAGGTPDTQYF.

This clonotype was seen at least ten times. The V call is TRBV7-9, the J call TRBJ1-3, with 7 bases lining up with TRBD1. CDR3 length equals 14 residues. J lost 2 bases, V lost 4 bases, and 2 bases had no gene match. The germline V gene encodes CDR1 SEHNR and CDR2 FQNEAQ (reference sequence). CDR3 residues: CASSSGTAGNTIYF. The CDR3 nucleotides are TGTGCCAGCAGCTCCGGGACAGCTGGAAACACCATATATTTT.